The 27 T cell receptor beta chains below were found in one sample sequenced in a study of identical twins. TCRdb reprocessed the 5' RACE reads with MiXCR, giving one entry per CDR3 protein. The table records a few hundred thousand distinct CDR3 sequences, more than 9% of them present only once. These data were also reused for a study on yellow fever vaccine responses in identical twins.

The sequenced sample was PBMCs. The receptors here all came from a woman aged 18-35 years in good health.

V usage is TRBV6-1 and J usage is TRBJ2-5; no firm D call. Germline V CDR1 and CDR2: MNHNS, SASEGT. This CDR3 region has 14 residues. The CDR3 nucleotides are TGTGTCCCACCCGACAAGGGCCAGGAAGAGACCCAGTACTTC. This codes for CVPPDKGQEETQYF.

This clonotype was detected ten times or more. The V call is TRBV25-1, the J call TRBJ2-7, with D perhaps assigned TRBD1 or TRBD2 (5 bases each). CDR1 is MGHDK, CDR2 SYGVNS, per germline. V was clipped by 6 bases and J by 13 bases, with 19 bases between them. The CDR3 has 12 residues. The CDR3 DNA sequence: TGTGCCAGCAGCGAGGGGCTGGTGGGGCCCTACTTC. Its protein is CASSEGLVGPYF.

The V and J genes are TRBV5-1 and TRBJ2-7; D not certain. The germline V and J ends were trimmed by 0 bases and 5 bases, with 12 bases remaining between them. The germline V gene encodes CDR1 SGHRS and CDR2 YFSETQ. This CDR3 is built from 14 residues. CDR3 residues: CASSLGRPPHEQYF. The CDR3 coding sequence is TGCGCCAGCAGCTTGGGACGGCCACCCCACGAGCAGTACTTC.

This clonotype has a single count. This rearrangement joins TRBV4-3 to TRBJ2-7; 8 nucleotides agree with TRBD1. Per the germline V gene, CDR1 is LGHNA and CDR2 is YSLEER. CDR3 length equals 15 residues. Trimming at V came to 2 bases and at J to 4 bases, leaving 7 bases not matched to a gene. CDR3 sequence reads: CASSQMTGDGYEQYF. CDR3 sequence (DNA): TGCGCCAGCAGCCAAATGACAGGGGACGGTTACGAGCAGTACTTC.

Only a few counts were recorded for this clonotype. The chain has TRBV28 and TRBJ2-4; 7 positions match TRBD2. Germline assignment: CDR1 MDHEN and CDR2 SYDVKM. V lost 3 bases to trimming and J lost 0 bases; unmatched junction nucleotides: 11. The CDR3 has 18 residues. CDR3 loop: CASSFPAGAAIAKNIQYF. The CDR3 DNA reads TGTGCCAGCAGTTTCCCGGCGGGAGCAGCTATAGCCAAAAACATTCAGTACTTC.

The chain uses TRBV7-2 and TRBJ1-1; D ambiguous. Per germline, CDR1 SGHTA and CDR2 FQGNSA. Trimming removed 2 bases from V and 1 base from J, with 11 bases in between. There are 15 residues in the CDR3. The CDR3 reads CASSLTSDGNTEAFF. For the CDR3, the DNA is TGTGCCAGCAGCTTAACCTCGGACGGGAACACTGAAGCTTTCTTT.

This clonotype was observed many times. V gene TRBV7-2 combines with J gene TRBJ2-3; 14 bases agree with TRBD2. The length of the CDR3 is 16 residues. V was clipped by 5 bases and J by 1 base; unmatched bases: 2. Germline CDR1 is SGHTA and CDR2 is FQGNSA. The DNA for the CDR3 is TGTGCCAGCAGCGAGGGACTAGCGGGGGGCACAGATACGCAGTATTTT. Protein sequence: CASSEGLAGGTDTQYF.

The V gene is TRBV27, the J gene TRBJ2-3; 7 bases map to TRBD2. The CDR3 consists of 17 residues. The germline gives CDR1 MNHEY, CDR2 SMNVEV (reference sequence). The V and J ends lost 2 bases and 1 base, in that order; junction bases with no gene match: 9. CDR3 sequence (DNA): TGTGCCAGCAGTTTACGCCTAGCGGATTGGGGCACAGATACGCAGTATTTT. This codes for CASSLRLADWGTDTQYF.

A few counts support this clonotype. This sequence joins TRBV20-1 and TRBJ2-5; D not resolved. The V gene's germline CDR1 is DFQATT and CDR2 SNEGSKA (reference sequence). Deletions cut 0 bases from V and 4 bases from J, with 9 bases between. The CDR3 covers 13 residues. The CDR3 coding sequence is TGCAGTGCTAGAGATCGAGTCGCAGAGACCCAGTACTTC. Protein sequence: CSARDRVAETQYF.

Ten or more counts support this clonotype. As DNA, the CDR3 is TGCAGTGCTAGAGCGAATCTGGACAGGCCCAGAATCTACGAGCAGTACTTC. Its protein is CSARANLDRPRIYEQYF. V and J are TRBV20-1 and TRBJ2-7; 7 bases are shared with TRBD1. The CDR3 is made up of 17 amino acids. Unmatched junction bases numbered 15, after V lost 1 base and J lost 3 bases. The V gene's germline CDR1 is DFQATT and CDR2 SNEGSKA (reference sequence).

This clonotype was detected a few times. This chain links TRBV12-3 or TRBV12-4 with TRBJ2-2; D gene uncertain. The V end lost 6 bases, the J end lost 0 bases, and 11 bases lay between the germline ends. There are 15 residues in the CDR3. The CDR3 loop reads CASRRSGANTGELFF. CDR3 DNA sequence: TGTGCCAGCAGAAGAAGTGGCGCGAACACCGGGGAGCTGTTTTTT.

This clonotype was found a few times. This chain uses TRBV3-1 with TRBJ2-1, with 12 bases identical to TRBD2. The germline V gene has CDR1 LGHDT and CDR2 YNNKEL (reference sequence). Germline trimming cut 1 base from V and 5 bases from J; bases unmatched to any gene: 6. This CDR3 region has 17 residues. The CDR3 region is CASSQGLAGVSHNEQFF. The CDR3 region has the DNA TGTGCCAGCAGCCAAGGACTAGCGGGGGTTTCTCACAATGAGCAGTTCTTC.

The rearrangement links TRBV7-9 to TRBJ1-5; D is uncertain. Germline values: CDR1 SEHNR, CDR2 FQNEAQ (reference sequence). The ends were cut back, 5 bases at V and 7 bases at J, with 21 bases in the middle. The CDR3 sequence is 16 residues long. Here the CDR3 reads CASSMGSGRFGQPQHF. CDR3 sequence (DNA): TGTGCCAGCAGCATGGGGTCCGGCAGGTTCGGCCAGCCCCAGCATTTT.

The J gene is TRBJ2-7, the V gene TRBV27; D may be TRBD1 or TRBD2 (5 bases each). Trimming took 3 bases from V and 1 from J, leaving 10 bases between them. CDR1 is MNHEY and CDR2 is SMNVEV in the germline V gene (reference sequence). The CDR3 covers 14 residues. CDR3 sequence (DNA): TGTGCCAGCAGTTTCATATGGGGGTCCTACGAGCAGTACTTC. It is translated as CASSFIWGSYEQYF.

This clonotype came up a few times. CDR3 nucleotide sequence: TGCGCCAGCAGCCACCCAGCGGGATGGGGGGCAGGCTCCTACAATGAGCAGTTCTTC. Protein product: CASSHPAGWGAGSYNEQFF. The V gene is TRBV4-3, the J gene TRBJ2-1, with TRBD2 as a possible D gene (7 bases). Trimming took 3 bases from V and 0 from J, leaving 21 bases between them. CDR1 and CDR2 (germline): LGHNA, YSLEER. This CDR3 region has 19 residues.

This clonotype was detected many times. The rearrangement links TRBV29-1 to TRBJ2-3; 13 bases align to TRBD2. Germline values: CDR1 SQVTM, CDR2 ANQGSEA. The length of the CDR3 is 16 residues. J was trimmed by 0 bases and V by 1 base; bases with no gene match: 1. CDR3 residues: CSVEGTSGSSTDTQYF. The CDR3 coding sequence is TGCAGCGTTGAAGGGACTAGCGGGAGTAGCACAGATACGCAGTATTTT.

The V and J genes are TRBV29-1 and TRBJ2-2; D possibly corresponds to TRBD1 (6 bases). V shed 4 bases and J shed 5 bases, with 8 bases lying between them. Looked up from germline, CDR1 is SQVTM and CDR2 is ANQGSEA. This CDR3 spans 12 amino acids. The CDR3 region is CSVVQGTGELFF. As DNA, the CDR3 is TGCAGCGTTGTTCAGGGGACCGGGGAGCTGTTTTTT.

This chain connects TRBV4-3 to TRBJ2-3; D is undetermined. The CDR3 covers 16 residues. Germline lookup yields CDR1 LGHNA and CDR2 YSLEER. Trimming pared 0 bases from V and 0 bases from J, leaving 10 bases between. The CDR3 coding sequence is TGCGCCAGCAGCCAAGATGCGCGCCCTAGCACAGATACGCAGTATTTT. Protein: CASSQDARPSTDTQYF.

V usage is TRBV7-2 and J usage is TRBJ2-3, with a possible D match to TRBD2 (6 bases). This CDR3 is built from 15 residues. Looked up from germline, CDR1 is SGHTA and CDR2 is FQGNSA. Trimming took off 0 bases at V and 5 bases at J, with 12 bases between the two ends. CDR3 residues: CASSLAKGRGDTQYF. DNA of the CDR3: TGTGCCAGCAGCTTAGCTAAAGGGCGGGGAGATACGCAGTATTTT.

The genes are TRBV6-5 and TRBJ2-7; 9 nucleotides line up with TRBD2. With 0 bases clipped from V and 6 bases from J, the junction kept 9 bases outside the gene matches. CDR1 is MNHEY, CDR2 SVGAGI, per germline. The CDR3 covers 16 residues. In DNA, the CDR3 is TGTGCCAGCAGTTACTCGAAGCTAGCGGGGAGAGGCGAGCAGTACTTC. Its protein product is CASSYSKLAGRGEQYF.

This chain joins TRBV18 and TRBJ2-2; 7 nucleotides agree with TRBD1. The V gene end was trimmed by 2 bases and the J gene end by 4 bases; junction bases not matched to a gene: 4. In germline, CDR1 is KGHSH, CDR2 LQKENI. CDR3 size: 15 residues. The chain's CDR3 is CASSPRGLGTGELFF. In DNA form, the CDR3 reads TGTGCCAGCTCACCAAGGGGGCTGGGCACCGGGGAGCTGTTTTTT.

The sample holds many counts of this clonotype. The chain recombines TRBV5-6 with TRBJ2-7, with D hard to call. CDR1 is SGHDT, CDR2 YYEEEE, per germline. The CDR3 length is 13 residues. V shed 7 bases and J shed 3 bases, with 14 bases lying between them. The CDR3: CASVLWGFYEQYF. The CDR3 region has the DNA TGTGCCAGCGTCCTATGGGGTTTCTACGAGCAGTACTTC.

The chain has TRBV3-1 and TRBJ2-1; 13 bases fit TRBD2. The CDR3 runs to 16 residues. The germline V gene encodes CDR1 LGHDT and CDR2 YNNKEL (reference sequence). Unmatched junction bases numbered 7, after V lost 4 bases and J lost 7 bases. CDR3 sequence (DNA): TGTGCCAGCAGCCCCGGGACTAGCGGGGCCAGGAATGAGCAGTTCTTC. Residues: CASSPGTSGARNEQFF.

This chain connects TRBV7-8 to TRBJ2-2, with 7 bases that match TRBD1. J was trimmed by 7 bases and V by 10 bases; bases with no gene match: 15. The germline CDR1 and CDR2 sequences are SGHVS and FQNEAQ. The CDR3 covers 15 residues. CDR3 sequence (DNA): TGTGCCATCATAAATTCTGACAGGGTGGTCGGGGAGCTGTTTTTT. Translating gives CAIINSDRVVGELFF.

Ten or more counts support this clonotype. The rearrangement joins TRBV29-1 to TRBJ2-5, with D unclear. Trimming stripped 4 bases from V and 1 base from J, with 7 bases between. The length of the CDR3 is 12 residues. Per germline, CDR1 SQVTM and CDR2 ANQGSEA. The CDR3 protein is CSVAETQETQYF. DNA for the CDR3: TGCAGCGTTGCCGAAACCCAAGAGACCCAGTACTTC.

This clonotype was seen many times. V usage is TRBV5-1 and J usage is TRBJ2-2, with 12 nucleotides matching TRBD1. This CDR3 is built from 15 residues. Germline CDR1 is SGHRS and CDR2 is YFSETQ. V shed 4 bases, J shed 7 bases, and the junction held 5 bases outside the gene matches. The CDR3 is CASSPGQGAFGELFF. The DNA of the CDR3 is TGCGCCAGCAGCCCGGGACAGGGGGCTTTCGGGGAGCTGTTTTTT.

The table lists this clonotype with a few counts. The chain links TRBV6-1 to TRBJ2-3; D is ambiguous. CDR3 length: 15 residues. The ends were cut back, 6 bases at V and 6 bases at J, with 19 bases in the middle. The germline V gene encodes CDR1 MNHNS and CDR2 SASEGT. CDR3 bases: TGTGCCAGCAGGGGTGTGGACCCGTCCGACGATACGCAGTATTTT. It codes for CASRGVDPSDDTQYF.